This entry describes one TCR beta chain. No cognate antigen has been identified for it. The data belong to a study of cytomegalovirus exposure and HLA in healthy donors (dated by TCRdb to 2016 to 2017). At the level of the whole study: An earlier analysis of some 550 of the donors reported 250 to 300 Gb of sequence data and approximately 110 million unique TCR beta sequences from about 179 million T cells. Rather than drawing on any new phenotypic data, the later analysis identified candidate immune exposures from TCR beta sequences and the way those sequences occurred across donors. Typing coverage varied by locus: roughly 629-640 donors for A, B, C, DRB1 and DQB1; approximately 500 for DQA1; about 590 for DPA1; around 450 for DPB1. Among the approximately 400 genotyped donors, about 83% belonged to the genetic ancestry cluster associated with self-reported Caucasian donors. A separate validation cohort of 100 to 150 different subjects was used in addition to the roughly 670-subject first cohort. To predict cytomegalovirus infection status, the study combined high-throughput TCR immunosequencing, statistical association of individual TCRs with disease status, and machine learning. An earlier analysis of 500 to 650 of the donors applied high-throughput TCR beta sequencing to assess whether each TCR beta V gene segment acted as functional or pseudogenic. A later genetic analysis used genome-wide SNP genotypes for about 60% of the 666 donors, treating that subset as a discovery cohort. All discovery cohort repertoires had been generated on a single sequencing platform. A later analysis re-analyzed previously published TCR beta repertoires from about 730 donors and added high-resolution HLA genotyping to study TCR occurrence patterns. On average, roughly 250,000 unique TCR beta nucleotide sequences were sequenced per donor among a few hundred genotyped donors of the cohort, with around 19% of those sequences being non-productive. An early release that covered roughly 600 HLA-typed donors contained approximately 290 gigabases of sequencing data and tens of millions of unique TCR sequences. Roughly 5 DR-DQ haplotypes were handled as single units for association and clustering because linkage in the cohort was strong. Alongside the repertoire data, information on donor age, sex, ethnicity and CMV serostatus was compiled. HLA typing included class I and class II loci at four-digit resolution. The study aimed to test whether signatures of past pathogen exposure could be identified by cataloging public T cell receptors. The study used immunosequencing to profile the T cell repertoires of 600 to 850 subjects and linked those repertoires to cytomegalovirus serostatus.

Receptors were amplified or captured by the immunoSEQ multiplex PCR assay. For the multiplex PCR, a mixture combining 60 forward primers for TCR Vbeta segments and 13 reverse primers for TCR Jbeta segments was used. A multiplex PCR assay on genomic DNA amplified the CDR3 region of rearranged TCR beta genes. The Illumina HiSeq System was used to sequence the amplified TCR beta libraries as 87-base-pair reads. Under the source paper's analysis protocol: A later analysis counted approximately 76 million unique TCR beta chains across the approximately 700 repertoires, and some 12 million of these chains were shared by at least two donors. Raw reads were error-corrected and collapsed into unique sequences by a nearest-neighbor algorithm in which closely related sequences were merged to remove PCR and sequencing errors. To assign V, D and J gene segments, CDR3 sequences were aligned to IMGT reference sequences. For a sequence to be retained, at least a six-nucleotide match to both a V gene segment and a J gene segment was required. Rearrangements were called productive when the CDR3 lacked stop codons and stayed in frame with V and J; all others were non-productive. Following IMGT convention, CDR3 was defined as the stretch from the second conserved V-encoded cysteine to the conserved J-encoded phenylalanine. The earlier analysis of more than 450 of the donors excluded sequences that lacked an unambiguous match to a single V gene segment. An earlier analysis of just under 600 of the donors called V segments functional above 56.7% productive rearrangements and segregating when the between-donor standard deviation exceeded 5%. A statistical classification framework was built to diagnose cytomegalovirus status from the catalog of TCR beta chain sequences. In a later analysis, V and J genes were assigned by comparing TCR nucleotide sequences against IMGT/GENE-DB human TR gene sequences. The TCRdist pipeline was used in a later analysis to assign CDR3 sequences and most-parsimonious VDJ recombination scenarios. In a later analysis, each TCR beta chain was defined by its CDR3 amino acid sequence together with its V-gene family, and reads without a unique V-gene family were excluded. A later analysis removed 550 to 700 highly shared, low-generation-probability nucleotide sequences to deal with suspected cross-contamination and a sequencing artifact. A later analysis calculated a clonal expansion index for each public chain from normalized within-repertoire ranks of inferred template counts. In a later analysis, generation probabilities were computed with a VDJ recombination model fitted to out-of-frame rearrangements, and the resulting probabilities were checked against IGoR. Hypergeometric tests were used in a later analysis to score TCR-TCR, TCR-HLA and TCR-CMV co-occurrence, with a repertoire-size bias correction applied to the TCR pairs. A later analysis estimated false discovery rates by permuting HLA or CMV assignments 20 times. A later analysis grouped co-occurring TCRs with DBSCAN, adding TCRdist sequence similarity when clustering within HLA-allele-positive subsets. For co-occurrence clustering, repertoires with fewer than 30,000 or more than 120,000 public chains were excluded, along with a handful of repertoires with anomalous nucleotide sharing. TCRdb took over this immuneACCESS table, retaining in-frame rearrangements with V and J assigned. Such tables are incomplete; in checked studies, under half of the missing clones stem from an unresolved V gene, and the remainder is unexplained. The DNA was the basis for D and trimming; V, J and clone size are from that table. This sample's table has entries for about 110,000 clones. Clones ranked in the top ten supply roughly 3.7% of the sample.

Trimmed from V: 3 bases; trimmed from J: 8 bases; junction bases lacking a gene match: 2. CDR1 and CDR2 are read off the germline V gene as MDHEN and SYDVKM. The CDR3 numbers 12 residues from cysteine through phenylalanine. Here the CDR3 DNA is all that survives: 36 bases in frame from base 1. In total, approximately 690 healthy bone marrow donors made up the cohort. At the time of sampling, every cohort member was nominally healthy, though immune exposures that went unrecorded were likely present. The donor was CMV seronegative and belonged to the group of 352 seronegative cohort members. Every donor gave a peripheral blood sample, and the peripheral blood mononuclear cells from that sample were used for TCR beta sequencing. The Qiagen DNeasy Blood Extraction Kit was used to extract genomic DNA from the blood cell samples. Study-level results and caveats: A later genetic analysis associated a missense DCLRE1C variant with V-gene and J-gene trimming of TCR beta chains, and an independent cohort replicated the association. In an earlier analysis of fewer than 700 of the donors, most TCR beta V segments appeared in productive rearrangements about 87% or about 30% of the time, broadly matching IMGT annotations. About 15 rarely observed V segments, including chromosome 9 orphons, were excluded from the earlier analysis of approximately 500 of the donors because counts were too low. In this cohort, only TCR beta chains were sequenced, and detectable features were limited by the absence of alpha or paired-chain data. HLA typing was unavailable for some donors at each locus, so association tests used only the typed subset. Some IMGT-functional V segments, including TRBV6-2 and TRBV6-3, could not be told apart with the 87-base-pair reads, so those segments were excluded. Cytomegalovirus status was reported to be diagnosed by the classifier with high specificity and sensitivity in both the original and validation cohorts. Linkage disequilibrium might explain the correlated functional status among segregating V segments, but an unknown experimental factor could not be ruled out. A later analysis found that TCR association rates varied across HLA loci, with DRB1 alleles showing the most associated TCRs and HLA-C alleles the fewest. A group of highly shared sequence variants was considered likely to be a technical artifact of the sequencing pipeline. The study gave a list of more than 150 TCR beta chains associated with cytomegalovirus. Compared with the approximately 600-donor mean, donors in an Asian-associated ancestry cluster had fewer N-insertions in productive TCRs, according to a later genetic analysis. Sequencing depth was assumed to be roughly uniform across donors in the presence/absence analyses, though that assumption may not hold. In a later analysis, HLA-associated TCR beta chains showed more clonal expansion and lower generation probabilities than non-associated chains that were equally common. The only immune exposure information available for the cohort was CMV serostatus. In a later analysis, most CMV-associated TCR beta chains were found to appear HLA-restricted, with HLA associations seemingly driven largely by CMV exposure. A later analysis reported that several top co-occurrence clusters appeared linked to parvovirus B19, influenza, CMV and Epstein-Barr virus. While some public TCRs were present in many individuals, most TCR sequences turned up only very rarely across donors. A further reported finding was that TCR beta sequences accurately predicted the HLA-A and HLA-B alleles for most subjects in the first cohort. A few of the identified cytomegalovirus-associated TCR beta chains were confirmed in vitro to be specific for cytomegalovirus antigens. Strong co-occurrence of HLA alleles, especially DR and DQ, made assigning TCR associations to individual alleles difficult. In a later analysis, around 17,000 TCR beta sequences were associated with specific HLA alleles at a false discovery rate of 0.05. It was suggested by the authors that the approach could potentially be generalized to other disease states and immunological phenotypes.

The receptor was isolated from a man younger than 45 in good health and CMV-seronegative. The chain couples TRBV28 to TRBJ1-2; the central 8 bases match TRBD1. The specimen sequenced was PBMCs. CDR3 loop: CASSFTGGGYTF. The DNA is TGTGCCAGCAGTTTCACAGGGGGAGGCTACACCTTC.